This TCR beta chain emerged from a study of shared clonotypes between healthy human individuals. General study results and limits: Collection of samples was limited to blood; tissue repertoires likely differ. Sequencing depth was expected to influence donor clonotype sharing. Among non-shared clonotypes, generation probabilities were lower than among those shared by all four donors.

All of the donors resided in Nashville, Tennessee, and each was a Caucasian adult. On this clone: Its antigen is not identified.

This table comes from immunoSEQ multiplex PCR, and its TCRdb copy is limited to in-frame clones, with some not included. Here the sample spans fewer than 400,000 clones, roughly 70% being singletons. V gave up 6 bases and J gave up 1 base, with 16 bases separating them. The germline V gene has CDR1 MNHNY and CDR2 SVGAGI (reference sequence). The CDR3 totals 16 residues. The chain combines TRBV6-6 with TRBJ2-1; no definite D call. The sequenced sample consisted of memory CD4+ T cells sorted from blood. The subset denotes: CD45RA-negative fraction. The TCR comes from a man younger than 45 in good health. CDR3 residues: CASSPPGIRSYNEQFF. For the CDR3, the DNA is TGTGCCAGCAGCCCACCGGGTATCAGATCCTACAATGAGCAGTTCTTC.